This T cell receptor beta chain was recorded in a study of shared clonotypes between healthy human individuals. Genomic DNA of every subset was divided equally among multiple immunoSEQ plates. The repertoire was sequenced with immunoSEQ multiplex PCR; TCRdb's copy has only in-frame clones and lacks some. The sample carries some 2,100,000 clones, about 93% recorded once. The CDR3 contains 15 residues. Trimming took 6 bases from V and 3 from J; bases not matched to a gene: 7. In germline, CDR1 is MNHEY, CDR2 SMNVEV (reference sequence). Naive CD8 cells lacked CD45RO, underwent positive selection for CCR7 and left out terminally differentiated effector memory CD45RA+ cells.

The chain employs TRBV27 and TRBJ2-7, with 11 positions matching TRBD2. This sequence originates from a man between 18 and 29 years old in good health. Some clones in this sample may be carry-over from other donors' samples. Specimen: naive CD8+ T cells from PBMCs. The CDR3 nucleotides read TGTGCCAGCAGGGGTCGGACTAGCGGGTTCTACGAGCAGTACTTC. This sequence encodes CASRGRTSGFYEQYF.